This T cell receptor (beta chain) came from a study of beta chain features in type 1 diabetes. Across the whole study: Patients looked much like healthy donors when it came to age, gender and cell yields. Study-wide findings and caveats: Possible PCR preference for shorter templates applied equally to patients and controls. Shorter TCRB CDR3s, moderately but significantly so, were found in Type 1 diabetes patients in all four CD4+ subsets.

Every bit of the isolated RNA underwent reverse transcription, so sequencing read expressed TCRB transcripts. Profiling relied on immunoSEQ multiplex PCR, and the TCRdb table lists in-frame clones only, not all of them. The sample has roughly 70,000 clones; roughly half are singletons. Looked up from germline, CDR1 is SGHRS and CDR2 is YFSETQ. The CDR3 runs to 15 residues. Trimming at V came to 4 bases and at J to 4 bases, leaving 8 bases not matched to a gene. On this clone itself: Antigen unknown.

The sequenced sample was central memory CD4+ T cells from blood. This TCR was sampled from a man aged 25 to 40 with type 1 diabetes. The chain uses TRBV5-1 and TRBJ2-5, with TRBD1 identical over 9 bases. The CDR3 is CASSENPGQGETQYF. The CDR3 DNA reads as TGCGCCAGCAGCGAAAACCCGGGACAGGGAGAGACCCAGTACTTC.